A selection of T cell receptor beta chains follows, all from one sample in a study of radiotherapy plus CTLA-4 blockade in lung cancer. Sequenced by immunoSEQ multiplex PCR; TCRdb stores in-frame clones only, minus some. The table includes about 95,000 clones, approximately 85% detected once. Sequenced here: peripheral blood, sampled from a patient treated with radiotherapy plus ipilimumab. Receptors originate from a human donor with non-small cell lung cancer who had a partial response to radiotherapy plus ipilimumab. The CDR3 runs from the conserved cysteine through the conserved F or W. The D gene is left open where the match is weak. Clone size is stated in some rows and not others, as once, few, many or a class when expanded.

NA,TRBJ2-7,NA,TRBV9,TGTGCCAGCAGCGTAGTTGAGGGATACGTACAGTACTTC,CASSVVEGYVQYF
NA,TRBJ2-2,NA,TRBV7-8,TGTGCCAGCAGCTTGGGACAATACACCGGGGAGCTGTTTTTT,CASSLGQYTGELFF
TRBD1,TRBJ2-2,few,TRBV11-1,TGTGCCAGCAGCAGCAGACAGGGGGCCGGGGAGCTGTTTTTT,CASSSRQGAGELFF
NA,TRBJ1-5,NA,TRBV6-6,TGTGCCAGCAGTCCCGGACGGGGTAGCAATCAGCCCCAGCATTTT,CASSPGRGSNQPQHF
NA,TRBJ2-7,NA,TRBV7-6,TGTGCCAGCAGCTTAGAAATAGGCGGGTCCGAGCAGTACTTC,CASSLEIGGSEQYF
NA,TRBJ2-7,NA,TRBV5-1,TGCGCCAGCAGCCTTGTAGGGGACGAGCAGTACTTC,CASSLVGDEQYF
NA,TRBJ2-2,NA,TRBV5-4,TGTGCCAGCAGCCCGACAGCGCCCGGGGAGCTGTTTTTT,CASSPTAPGELFF
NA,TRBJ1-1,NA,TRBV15,TGTGCCACCAGCAGATCAGGGGTAGAGACTGAAGCTTTCTTT,CATSRSGVETEAFF
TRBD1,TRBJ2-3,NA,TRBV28,TGTGCCAGCAGCCCGGGACAGGGGATCCTAGATACGCAGTATTTT,CASSPGQGILDTQYF
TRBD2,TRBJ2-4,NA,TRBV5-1,TGCGCCAGCAGCCCCCTAGCGGGACTAGCCAAAAACATTCAGTACTTC,CASSPLAGLAKNIQYF
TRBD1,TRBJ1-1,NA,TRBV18,TGTGCCAGCTCACCCCTCGCGACAGGGCTGAACACTGAAGCTTTCTTT,CASSPLATGLNTEAFF
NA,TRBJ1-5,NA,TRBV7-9,TGTGCCAGCAGCTATACAGGCGACAATCAGCCCCAGCATTTT,CASSYTGDNQPQHF
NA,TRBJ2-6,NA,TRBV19,TGTGCCAGTAGTACCGTCGACCCGACAGGAACTGGGGCCAACGTCCTGACTTTC,CASSTVDPTGTGANVLTF
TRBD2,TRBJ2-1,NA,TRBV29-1,TGCAGCGTTGGGGGGGGGAGCTCCTACAATGAGCAGTTCTTC,CSVGGGSSYNEQFF
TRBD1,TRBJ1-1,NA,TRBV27,TGTGCCAGCAGTCCCGTCAGGGGGGTCAACACTGAAGCTTTCTTT,CASSPVRGVNTEAFF
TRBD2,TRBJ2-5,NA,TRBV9,TGTGCCAGCAGCGTAGTGGCGGGAGGGCCTAAAGAGACCCAGTACTTC,CASSVVAGGPKETQYF
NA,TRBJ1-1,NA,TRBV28,TGTGCCAGCAGCCTAGTACTGAACACTGAAGCTTTCTTT,CASSLVLNTEAFF
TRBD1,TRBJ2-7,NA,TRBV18,TGTGCCAGCCCCGGGGGCGGGACAGGGAGGAACGAGCAGTACTTC,CASPGGGTGRNEQYF
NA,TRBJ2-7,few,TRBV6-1,TGTGCCACCTTCGGGGGGCCCTCCTACGAGCAGTACTTC,CATFGGPSYEQYF
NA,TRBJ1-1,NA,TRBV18,TGTGCCAGCTCTTATCAGGGAATAGCCGCCGTGAACACTGAAGCTTTCTTT,CASSYQGIAAVNTEAFF
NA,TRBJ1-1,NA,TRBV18,TGTGCCAGCTCACCGGAGGAGAACACTGAAGCTTTCTTT,CASSPEENTEAFF
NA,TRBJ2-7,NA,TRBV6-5,TGTGCCAGCAGTTCCCCTAGTAAGGGGTACGAGCAGTACTTC,CASSSPSKGYEQYF
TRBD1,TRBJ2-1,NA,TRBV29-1,TGCAGCGTTGAACCTCAGGACAGGAGCTCCTACAATGAGCAGTTCTTC,CSVEPQDRSSYNEQFF
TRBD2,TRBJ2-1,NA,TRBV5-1,TGCGCCAGCAGCCCTCGTGCGGGAGGGCCGGATGAGCAGTTCTTC,CASSPRAGGPDEQFF
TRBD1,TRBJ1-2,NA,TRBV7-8,TGTGCCAGCAGCTTGACAGGGCTGGACTATGGCTACACCTTC,CASSLTGLDYGYTF
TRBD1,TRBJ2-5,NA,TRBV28,TGTGCCAGCAGTTTACGGCGGGACAGGGGGCCCCGTGAGACCCAGTACTTC,CASSLRRDRGPRETQYF
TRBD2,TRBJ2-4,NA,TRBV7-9,TGTGCCAGCAGCTCTGGGCGGGAGGGCCTTAGGAACATTCAGTACTTC,CASSSGREGLRNIQYF
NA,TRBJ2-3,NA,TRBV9,TGTGCCAGCAGCGTAGGTTGGGGAGGTGGCACAGATACGCAGTATTTT,CASSVGWGGGTDTQYF
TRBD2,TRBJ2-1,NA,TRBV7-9,TGTGCCAGCAGCGCCGACTCTAGCGGGCACTACAATGAGCAGTTCTTC,CASSADSSGHYNEQFF
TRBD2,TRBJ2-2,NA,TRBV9,TGTGCCAGCAGCCCCGGACTAGCGGGCGGGGAGCTGTTTTTT,CASSPGLAGGELFF
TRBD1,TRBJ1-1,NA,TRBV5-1,TGCGCCAGCAGCCTCCGGGACAGGGGGGTGAACACTGAAGCTTTCTTT,CASSLRDRGVNTEAFF
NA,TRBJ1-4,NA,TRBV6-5,TGTGCCAGCAGTTACTCCGGGTTTAATGAAAAACTGTTTTTT,CASSYSGFNEKLFF
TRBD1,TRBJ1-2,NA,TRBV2,TGTGCCAGCAGTGAAGACAGGGGGCGGGATGGCTACACCTTC,CASSEDRGRDGYTF
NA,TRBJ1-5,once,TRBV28,TGTGCCAGCAGTCCTCCGGGGGGTATTCAGCCCCAGCATTTT,CASSPPGGIQPQHF
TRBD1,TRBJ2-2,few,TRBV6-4,TGTGCCAGCAGTGACCAGGGGGACACCGGGGAGCTGTTTTTT,CASSDQGDTGELFF
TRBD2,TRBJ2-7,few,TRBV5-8,TGTGCCAGCACCCGCGGGAGCGACTCCTACGAGCAGTACTTC,CASTRGSDSYEQYF
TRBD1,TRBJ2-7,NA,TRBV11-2,TGTGCCAGCAGCTGGACAGGGGGACCCTACGAGCAGTACTTC,CASSWTGGPYEQYF
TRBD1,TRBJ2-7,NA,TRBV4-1,TGCGCCAGCAGCCCGGGACAGGGGCGAACCTACGAGCAGTACTTC,CASSPGQGRTYEQYF
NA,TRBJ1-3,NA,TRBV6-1,TGTGCCAGCAGTGACCAGACAGATAACGGAAACACCATATATTTT,CASSDQTDNGNTIYF
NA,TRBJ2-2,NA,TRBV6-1,TGTGCCAGCAGTGGCAGGCAAACGAACACCGGGGAGCTGTTTTTT,CASSGRQTNTGELFF
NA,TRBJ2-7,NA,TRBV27,TGTGCCAGCAGTTTTATAGCGGAGAGCTCCTACGAGCAGTACTTC,CASSFIAESSYEQYF
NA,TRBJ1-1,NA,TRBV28,TGTGCCAGCAGTTTAGGGGGCCCGAACACTGAAGCTTTCTTT,CASSLGGPNTEAFF
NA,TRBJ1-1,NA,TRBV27,TGTGCCAGCAGTTACTTTGAGAACGGCAGGCCGAGCAGGGCTTTCTTT,CASSYFENGRPSRAFF